These T cell receptor beta chains were read from a single sample in a study of T cell responses to AZD1222 COVID-19 vaccine. Here immunoSEQ multiplex PCR was the method, and the copy in TCRdb shows in-frame clones only, minus some. Of about 120,000 clones in the sample, over 75% are singletons; the top ten hold 9% to 9.5%. Sample: peripheral blood, taken on day 0 of AZD1222 vaccination. All receptors derive from an adult in good health. Each CDR3 is given with its conserved first and last residue. Fields, in order: J gene, D gene, clone size, V gene, CDR3 protein, CDR3 DNA. A D gene is named only where the DNA matches it firmly. The size field is filled for only some rows; it gives once, few, many or a size class.

TRBJ1-3 | NA | NA | TRBV3-1/TRBV3-2 | CASSQEGYSGNTIYF | TGTGCCAGCAGCCAAGAGGGGTACTCTGGAAACACCATATATTTT
TRBJ1-3 | NA | NA | TRBV3-1/TRBV3-2 | CASSPRLVSGNTIYF | TGTGCCAGCAGCCCTCGACTTGTCTCTGGAAACACCATATATTTT
TRBJ1-6 | NA | NA | TRBV11-3 | CASSFGGASIYNSPLHF | TGTGCCAGCAGCTTCGGCGGGGCGTCAATTTATAATTCACCCCTCCACTTT
TRBJ1-3 | NA | NA | TRBV30 | CAWEAVGGGNTIYF | TGTGCCTGGGAGGCGGTCGGGGGTGGAAACACCATATATTTT
TRBJ1-1 | NA | NA | TRBV10-3 | CAASGRANTEAFF | TGTGCCGCCTCGGGACGGGCGAACACTGAAGCTTTCTTT
TRBJ2-5 | NA | NA | TRBV3-1/TRBV3-2 | CASSQAVRQETQYF | TGTGCCAGCAGCCAAGCGGTTAGGCAAGAGACCCAGTACTTC
TRBJ1-1 | TRBD1 | once | TRBV11-1 | CASSPPQGSTEAFF | TGTGCCAGCAGCCCTCCACAGGGGAGCACTGAAGCTTTCTTT
TRBJ2-7 | NA | once | TRBV5-1 | CASNAGTSDYEQYF | TGCGCCAGCAACGCCGGGACTTCGGACTACGAGCAGTACTTC
TRBJ1-5 | TRBD1 | NA | TRBV6-2/TRBV6-3 | CASSFGQGRDQPQHF | TGTGCCAGCAGTTTCGGACAGGGAAGGGATCAGCCCCAGCATTTT
TRBJ1-3 | NA | NA | TRBV4-1 | CASSGHSGNTIYF | TGCGCCAGCAGCGGACACTCTGGAAACACCATATATTTT
TRBJ1-4 | NA | NA | TRBV20-1 | CSASGRNNEKLFF | TGCAGTGCTAGTGGTCGAAATAATGAAAAACTGTTTTTT
TRBJ1-2 | TRBD1 | NA | TRBV7-2 | CASSPGQGGDGYTF | TGTGCCAGCAGCCCGGGACAGGGTGGGGATGGCTACACCTTC
TRBJ1-3 | NA | NA | TRBV7-2 | CASSYNRVSGNTIYF | TGTGCCAGCAGTTATAACAGGGTCTCTGGAAACACCATATATTTT
TRBJ1-4 | TRBD1 | NA | TRBV19 | CASRTGGSEKLFF | TGTGCCAGTAGAACAGGGGGCAGTGAAAAACTGTTTTTT
TRBJ1-5 | NA | NA | TRBV28 | CASSFLRTGQGILKLGSQPQHF | TGTGCCAGCAGTTTCTTAAGAACTGGGCAGGGCATCTTAAAACTGGGGAGTCAGCCCCAGCATTTT
TRBJ1-4 | NA | few | TRBV28 | CASSELPTEKLFF | TGTGCCAGCAGTGAACTTCCGACCGAAAAACTGTTTTTT
TRBJ2-5 | NA | NA | TRBV5-8 | CASNAGSQETQYF | TGTGCCAGCAACGCGGGATCCCAAGAGACCCAGTACTTC
TRBJ2-7 | TRBD2 | NA | TRBV11-3 | CASSNPQGLAVSYEQYF | TGTGCCAGCAGCAATCCCCAAGGGCTAGCGGTCTCCTACGAGCAGTACTTC
TRBJ2-7 | NA | once | TRBV6-5 | CASSLTGSYEQYF | TGTGCCAGCAGCCTGACAGGCTCCTACGAGCAGTACTTC
TRBJ2-1 | NA | NA | TRBV30 | CAWSKASAYNEQFF | TGTGCCTGGAGTAAGGCTAGCGCCTACAATGAGCAGTTCTTC
TRBJ1-2 | NA | NA | TRBV6-5 | CASNKQGGNYGYTF | TGTGCCAGCAACAAACAAGGAGGAAACTATGGCTACACCTTC
TRBJ1-1 | NA | NA | TRBV4-1 | CASSQAPFRDTEAFF | TGCGCCAGCAGCCAAGCTCCATTCCGGGACACTGAAGCTTTCTTT
TRBJ1-3 | NA | NA | TRBV19 | CASRGKGGNTIYF | TGTGCCAGTAGGGGGAAGGGTGGAAACACCATATATTTT
TRBJ2-7 | TRBD2 | NA | TRBV18 | CASSTGLAGQAYEQYF | TGTGCCAGCTCAACGGGACTAGCGGGGCAAGCCTACGAGCAGTACTTC
TRBJ2-2 | NA | NA | TRBV18 | CASSPRGSKGYTGELFF | TGTGCCAGCTCACCTCGGGGGAGTAAAGGGTACACCGGGGAGCTGTTTTTT
TRBJ2-6 | NA | NA | TRBV7-8 | CASIGLVSGANVLTF | TGTGCCAGCATCGGACTGGTCTCTGGGGCCAACGTCCTGACTTTC
TRBJ1-5 | TRBD1 | NA | TRBV12-3/TRBV12-4 | CASSVDRVQPQHF | TGTGCCAGCAGCGTAGACAGGGTCCAGCCCCAGCATTTT
TRBJ1-2 | NA | NA | TRBV15 | CATSRGDLFNYGYTF | TGTGCCACCAGCAGAGGGGACCTCTTTAACTATGGCTACACCTTC
TRBJ1-5 | NA | NA | TRBV7-4 | CASTPRCTGLEDQPQHF | TGTGCCAGCACCCCGAGGTGTACGGGGCTAGAGGATCAGCCCCAGCATTTT
TRBJ2-3 | NA | NA | TRBV7-9 | CASSLALGQGTDTQYF | TGTGCCAGCAGCTTAGCTTTAGGGCAGGGCACAGATACGCAGTATTTT
TRBJ1-3 | NA | NA | TRBV5-1 | CASSLLGLGNTIYF | TGCGCCAGCAGCTTGTTGGGTCTGGGAAACACCATATATTTT
TRBJ2-7 | NA | once | TRBV4-1 | CASSQERTAYEQYF | TGCGCCAGCAGCCAAGAGAGGACAGCCTACGAGCAGTACTTC
TRBJ1-4 | NA | NA | TRBV14 | CASSLTEGNEKLFF | TGTGCCAGCAGCTTGACTGAGGGTAATGAAAAACTGTTTTTT